The 30 T cell receptor beta chains presented below share a single source sample, sequenced in a study of CD8 T cells in Susac syndrome. With random hexamers, reverse transcription was performed on about 0.5 to 1 ug of RNA. TCRdb re-called the immunoSEQ multiplex PCR reads with MiXCR, one entry per CDR3 protein. The sample includes around 190,000 distinct CDR3 sequences, approximately 93% of them seen just once. The sequenced sample consisted of CD4+ T cells from PBMCs. The receptors derive from a human donor in good health.

The rearrangement uses TRBV9 and TRBJ2-7; D gene unclear. V was trimmed by 0 bases and J by 1 base, leaving 8 bases between them. The CDR3 is 14 amino acids. Germline V gene data show CDR1 as SGDLS and CDR2 as YYNGEE. In nucleotides, the CDR3 is TGTGCCAGCAGCGTAGTCGCCAGTTCCTACGAGCAGTACTTC. Translating it yields CASSVVASSYEQYF.

The rearrangement links TRBV5-1 to TRBJ2-7; 7 bases line up with TRBD2. The V segment lost 4 bases and the J segment 3 bases; nucleotides outside the gene matches: 7. The CDR3 totals 14 residues. Germline-derived CDR1 and CDR2 are SGHRS and YFSETQ. The CDR3 reads CASSPVGGSYEQYF. The CDR3 coding sequence is TGCGCCAGCAGCCCCGTGGGGGGGAGCTACGAGCAGTACTTC.

The chain is built from TRBV7-2 and TRBJ1-1; D remains unclear. From germline, CDR1 is SGHTA and CDR2 FQGNSA. Trimming cost V 4 bases and J 2 bases, with 11 bases left between them. The CDR3 is 14 amino acids. The CDR3 DNA sequence: TGTGCCAGCAGCTCTGGACTGGGAAACACTGAAGCTTTCTTT. The encoded protein is CASSSGLGNTEAFF.

V usage is TRBV20-1 and J usage is TRBJ1-1; D is unclear. The CDR3 has 14 amino acids. Germline V gene sequence: CDR1 DFQATT, CDR2 SNEGSKA (reference sequence). V lost 5 bases, J lost 1 base, and 14 bases lay in between. The CDR3 coding sequence is TGCAGTGCTTGGCCGGGCCCGGGGAACACTGAAGCTTTCTTT. Protein: CSAWPGPGNTEAFF.

V usage is TRBV27 and J usage is TRBJ2-2; D is possibly TRBD2 (5 bases). Trimming removed 5 bases from V and 3 bases from J, with 13 bases in between. Per the germline V gene, CDR1 is MNHEY and CDR2 is SMNVEV (reference sequence). The CDR3 is 15 amino acids. The DNA of the CDR3 is TGTGCCAGCAGTACCACGGGGAAGGACACCGGGGAGCTGTTTTTT. Translation gives CASSTTGKDTGELFF.

Written as DNA, the CDR3 is TGCAGTCTTCAAACCCTATTTGACCCATCCAATGAGCAGTTCTTC. Amino acids: CSLQTLFDPSNEQFF. The chain recombines TRBV20-1 with TRBJ2-1; no clear D gene. Germline V CDR1 and CDR2: DFQATT, SNEGSKA (reference sequence). The V gene lost 8 bases and the J gene lost 6 bases, with 23 bases spanning the gap. This CDR3 is 15 amino acids long.

This clonotype was found a few times. This chain uses TRBV5-1 with TRBJ1-1, with D unclear. The CDR3 sequence is 16 residues long. Trimming stripped 0 bases from V and 0 bases from J, with 12 bases between. The V gene's germline CDR1 is SGHRS and CDR2 YFSETQ. CDR3 sequence (DNA): TGCGCCAGCAGCTTGGAACTCGGCAACCTGAACACTGAAGCTTTCTTT. Translated: CASSLELGNLNTEAFF. The full variable domain, its missing parts supplied by reference TRBV5-1 and TRBJ1-1, is KAGVTQTPRYLIKTRGQQVTLSCSPISGHRSVSWYQQTPGQGLQFLFEYFSETQRNKGNFPGRFSGRQFSNSRSEMNVSTLELGDSALYLCASSLELGNLNTEAFFGQGTRLTVV.

J is TRBJ1-2 and V is TRBV7-2, with 7 bases fitting TRBD1. The J segment lost 4 bases and the V segment lost 1 base, leaving 6 bases of the junction unmatched. Germline V gene lookup returns CDR1 SGHTA and CDR2 FQGNSA. The CDR3 is made up of 15 amino acids. The CDR3 coding sequence is TGTGCCAGCAGCTTAGTCGCGGGACAGCTCTATGGCTACACCTTC. It is translated as CASSLVAGQLYGYTF. The entire variable domain, with the rest obtained from reference TRBV7-2 and TRBJ1-2, is as follows: GAGVSQSPSNKVTEKGKDVELRCDPISGHTALYWYRQSLGQGLEFLIYFQGNSAPDKSGLPSDRFSAERTGGSVSTLTIQRTQQEDSAVYLCASSLVAGQLYGYTFGSGTRLTVV.

The rearrangement uses TRBV15 and TRBJ2-3, with TRBD1 matching over 8 bases. J lost 1 base, V lost 5 bases, and 8 bases had no gene match. Germline-derived CDR1 and CDR2 are LNHNV and YYDKDF (reference sequence). This CDR3 has 16 residues. The DNA for the CDR3 is TGTGCCACCAGCCCCATTCCGGGACAGGGCACAGATACGCAGTATTTT. It translates to CATSPIPGQGTDTQYF.

This rearrangement joins TRBV19 to TRBJ2-2; D is unclear. The CDR3 runs to 14 residues. V was trimmed by 11 bases and J by 2 bases, leaving 15 bases between them. Germline V gene sequence: CDR1 LNHDA, CDR2 SQIVND (reference sequence). CDR3 DNA: TGTGCCGCCCGTGGATCCATCAACACCGGGGAGCTGTTTTTT. Encoded protein: CAARGSINTGELFF.

V is TRBV9 and J is TRBJ2-4, with 8 positions matching TRBD2. Germline lookup yields CDR1 SGDLS and CDR2 YYNGEE. The CDR3 extends over 14 amino acids. J was trimmed by 6 bases and V by 0 bases; bases with no gene match: 2. In DNA, the CDR3 is TGTGCCAGCAGCGTAGGTGCGGGGGGAAACATTCAGTACTTC. Encoded protein: CASSVGAGGNIQYF.

This chain connects TRBV16 to TRBJ2-2; the D gene is possibly TRBD1 (5 bases). In germline, CDR1 is KGHSY, CDR2 FQNENV. V was pared by 2 bases and J by 0 bases, with 7 bases between. There are 15 residues in the CDR3. The CDR3 loop reads CASSQGRANTGELFF. The CDR3 region has the DNA TGTGCCAGCAGCCAAGGCAGGGCGAACACCGGGGAGCTGTTTTTT.

The rearrangement links TRBV7-2 to TRBJ2-5; D uncertain. V was shortened by 5 bases and J by 4 bases, with 20 bases between the two germline ends. The CDR3 is 16 amino acids. Germline CDR1 SGHTA, CDR2 FQGNSA. This CDR3 is CASSPRLSPIGETQYF. The CDR3 bases are TGTGCCAGCAGCCCCCGGCTCTCCCCGATAGGAGAGACCCAGTACTTC. The whole variable domain, remainder taken from reference TRBV7-2 and TRBJ2-5, is GAGVSQSPSNKVTEKGKDVELRCDPISGHTALYWYRQSLGQGLEFLIYFQGNSAPDKSGLPSDRFSAERTGGSVSTLTIQRTQQEDSAVYLCASSPRLSPIGETQYFGPGTRLLVL.

The chain recombines TRBV6-4 with TRBJ2-3, with TRBD2 matching 8 bases. V dropped 1 base and J dropped 3; count of bases not matched to a gene: 9. Germline V gene data show CDR1 as MRHNA and CDR2 as SNTAGT. This CDR3 has 17 amino acids. The CDR3 loop reads CASSDYPGGASTDTQYF. The CDR3 DNA follows: TGTGCCAGCAGTGACTACCCGGGGGGGGCCTCGACAGATACGCAGTATTTT.

V is TRBV19 and J is TRBJ1-1; D unclear. In germline, CDR1 is LNHDA, CDR2 SQIVND (reference sequence). This CDR3 contains 13 residues. The V end lost 5 bases, the J end lost 2 bases, and 9 bases lay between the germline ends. The chain's CDR3 is CASSWKVNTEAFF. The CDR3 DNA is TGTGCCAGTAGTTGGAAGGTAAACACTGAAGCTTTCTTT.

The rearrangement uses TRBV6-1 and TRBJ2-3; 11 bases align to TRBD2. The CDR3 spans 17 residues. Looked up from germline, CDR1 is MNHNS and CDR2 is SASEGT. V lost 7 bases to trimming and J lost 3 bases; unmatched junction nucleotides: 12. CDR3 loop: CASNPSRASGGTDTQYF. The CDR3 DNA sequence: TGTGCCAGCAATCCATCGCGAGCTAGCGGGGGGACAGATACGCAGTATTTT.

The chain combines TRBV7-2 with TRBJ1-1; 8 nucleotides line up with TRBD1. J gave up 4 bases and V 3 bases, and 4 bases lay outside the gene matches. CDR3 length: 14 amino acids. Looked up from germline, CDR1 is SGHTA and CDR2 is FQGNSA. The CDR3 here is CASSFKTGVTEAFF. For the CDR3, the DNA is TGTGCCAGCAGCTTCAAGACAGGGGTCACTGAAGCTTTCTTT.

Only a few counts were recorded for this clonotype. The chain is built from TRBV7-3 and TRBJ1-1; D might be TRBD1 (5 bases). Looked up from germline, CDR1 is SGHTA and CDR2 is FQGTGA. Between the trimmed V and J ends, which lost 5 bases and 5 bases, there was a span of 15 bases. The CDR3 has 14 amino acids. The CDR3 DNA sequence: TGTGCCAGCAGCCTCAAGCGGGGGGGAACTGAAGCTTTCTTT. As protein: CASSLKRGGTEAFF. Full variable domain (rest looked up from reference TRBV7-3 and TRBJ1-1): GAGVSQTPSNKVTEKGKYVELRCDPISGHTALYWYRQSLGQGPEFLIYFQGTGAADDSGLPNDRFFAVRPEGSVSTLKIQRTERGDSAVYLCASSLKRGGTEAFFGQGTRLTVV.

The rearrangement joins TRBV7-3 to TRBJ2-2; possibly TRBD2 for D (5 bases). The V gene's germline CDR1 is SGHTA and CDR2 FQGTGA. This CDR3 is 14 amino acids long. The V end lost 5 bases, the J end lost 4 bases, and 11 bases lay between the germline ends. CDR3 coding DNA: TGTGCCAGCAGCCTCCACGCGGGCACCGGGGAGCTGTTTTTT. Residues: CASSLHAGTGELFF.

V usage is TRBV7-8 and J usage is TRBJ1-1, with D unclear. Germline CDR1 and CDR2: SGHVS and FQNEAQ. The CDR3 runs to 15 residues. Trimming removed 1 base from V and 1 base from J, with 10 bases in between. The CDR3 is CASSLGAAWNTEAFF. The CDR3 nucleotides are TGTGCCAGCAGCTTAGGGGCAGCCTGGAACACTGAAGCTTTCTTT.

This chain uses TRBV29-1 with TRBJ1-2, with D possibly being TRBD1 (5 bases). V was pared by 7 bases and J by 4 bases, with 10 bases between. CDR1 is SQVTM and CDR2 is ANQGSEA in the germline V gene. The CDR3 contains 11 residues. CDR3 DNA: TGCAGCGGGGGGGAGAGCTATGGCTACACCTTC. Translation: CSGGESYGYTF.

The J gene is TRBJ1-3, the V gene TRBV13; 7 bases map to TRBD1. The CDR3 runs 17 residues. Germline CDR1 reads PRHDT; CDR2 reads FYEKMQ (reference sequence). V trimming: 2 bases; J trimming: 0 bases; junction bases outside the gene matches: 7. CDR3 sequence: CASSLLRDSLSGNTIYF. CDR3 bases: TGTGCCAGCAGCTTACTCCGGGACAGCCTCTCTGGAAACACCATATATTTT.

The chain links TRBV4-3 to TRBJ2-6; D may be TRBD1 or TRBD2 (5 bases each). This CDR3 has 17 amino acids. The germline CDR1 and CDR2 sequences are LGHNA and YSLEER. Trimming removed 4 bases from V and 2 bases from J, with 15 bases in between. Here the CDR3 reads CASSRGRQGAGANVLTF. DNA for the CDR3: TGCGCCAGCAGCCGCGGGCGGCAGGGTGCTGGGGCCAACGTCCTGACTTTC.

The V gene is TRBV5-1, the J gene TRBJ2-2, with a possible D match to TRBD2 (6 bases). The germline V gene encodes CDR1 SGHRS and CDR2 YFSETQ. The CDR3 is 15 residues long. The V gene lost 0 bases and the J gene lost 6 bases, with 12 bases spanning the gap. Here the CDR3 DNA reads TGCGCCAGCAGCTTGGCCGGGACTGCGTCCGGGGAGCTGTTTTTT. It codes for CASSLAGTASGELFF. The full variable domain, with the rest looked up from reference TRBV5-1 and TRBJ2-2, is KAGVTQTPRYLIKTRGQQVTLSCSPISGHRSVSWYQQTPGQGLQFLFEYFSETQRNKGNFPGRFSGRQFSNSRSEMNVSTLELGDSALYLCASSLAGTASGELFFGEGSRLTVL.

This chain connects TRBV7-2 to TRBJ1-2, with D possibly TRBD1 on 6 matching bases. The CDR3 contains 13 residues. Germline CDR1 reads SGHTA; CDR2 reads FQGNSA. V shed 7 bases and J shed 5 bases, with 14 bases lying between them. This chain's CDR3 is CASKSTGPYGYTF. The CDR3 DNA reads as TGTGCCAGCAAGTCAACAGGGCCATATGGCTACACCTTC. Full variable domain (rest looked up from reference TRBV7-2 and TRBJ1-2): GAGVSQSPSNKVTEKGKDVELRCDPISGHTALYWYRQSLGQGLEFLIYFQGNSAPDKSGLPSDRFSAERTGGSVSTLTIQRTQQEDSAVYLCASKSTGPYGYTFGSGTRLTVV.

The chain recombines TRBV9 with TRBJ2-2; 10 positions agree with TRBD1. The CDR3 covers 16 residues. CDR1 is SGDLS, CDR2 YYNGEE, per germline. V shed 4 bases and J 4 bases; nucleotides not matched to a gene: 7. The CDR3 DNA is TGTGCCAGCAGCCTCACCGGGACAGGGGTCACCGGGGAGCTGTTTTTT. This gives the protein CASSLTGTGVTGELFF.

The chain recombines TRBV5-6 with TRBJ1-2, with a tentative D call TRBD1 (5 bases). The ends were cut back, 0 bases at V and 5 bases at J, with 23 bases in the middle. This CDR3 comprises 18 residues. The germline V gene encodes CDR1 SGHDT and CDR2 YYEEEE. CDR3 coding DNA: TGTGCCAGCAGCTTGGATCGTCGGCAGGGATGGGCCAAGTATGGCTACACCTTC. Protein product: CASSLDRRQGWAKYGYTF.

This sequence joins TRBV6-1 and TRBJ2-4, with 9 bases that match TRBD1. CDR3 length equals 17 residues. V gave up 5 bases and J gave up 1 base; unmatched junction bases: 9. Germline CDR1 is MNHNS and CDR2 is SASEGT. CDR3 residues: CASSQLGQGRAKNIQYF. The CDR3 DNA is TGTGCCAGCAGTCAACTGGGACAGGGAAGGGCCAAAAACATTCAGTACTTC.

The chain joins TRBV7-9 to TRBJ2-2; D remains unclear. The CDR3 totals 13 residues. Trimming removed 5 bases from V and 5 bases from J, with 9 bases in between. The germline V gene has CDR1 SEHNR and CDR2 FQNEAQ (reference sequence). CDR3: CASSPEGTGELFF. DNA of the CDR3: TGTGCCAGCAGCCCCGAAGGGACCGGGGAGCTGTTTTTT.

The chain links TRBV19 to TRBJ2-7, with 10 bases identical to TRBD1. V was pared by 6 bases and J by 0 bases, with 5 bases of the junction left unmatched. This CDR3 is built from 15 residues. Germline CDR1 is LNHDA and CDR2 is SQIVND (reference sequence). The CDR3 DNA follows: TGTGCCAGTAGGGACAGGGGGAGAAGCTCCTACGAGCAGTACTTC. This gives the protein CASRDRGRSSYEQYF.